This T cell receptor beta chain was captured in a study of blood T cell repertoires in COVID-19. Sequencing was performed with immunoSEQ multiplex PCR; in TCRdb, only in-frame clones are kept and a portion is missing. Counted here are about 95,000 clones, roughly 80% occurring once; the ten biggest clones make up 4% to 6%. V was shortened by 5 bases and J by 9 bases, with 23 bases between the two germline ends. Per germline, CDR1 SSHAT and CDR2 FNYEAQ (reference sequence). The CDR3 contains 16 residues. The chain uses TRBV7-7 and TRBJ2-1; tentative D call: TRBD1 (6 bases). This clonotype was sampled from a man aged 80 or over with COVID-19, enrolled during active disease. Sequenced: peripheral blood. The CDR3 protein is CASSPGPHRATGEQFF. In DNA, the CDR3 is TGTGCCAGCAGCCCCGGGCCCCACAGGGCGACGGGTGAGCAGTTCTTC.